This entry is about one TCR beta chain. The data were taken from a study of blood T cell repertoires in COVID-19. On the study more broadly: The origin of the acute and convalescent COVID-19 samples was the United States, Italy and Spain. The cDNA or gDNA used as material had been derived from T cells, B-cell-depleted T cells, or PBMCs.

Sequenced by immunoSEQ multiplex PCR; TCRdb stores in-frame clones only, minus some. The profile shows some 360,000 clones, roughly 86% of them singletons. The source material was peripheral blood. This clonotype was obtained from a woman aged 55-70 years with COVID-19, enrolled during active disease.

The CDR3 region has the DNA TGTGCCAGCAGCCACTACGAGCAGTACTTC. It yields the protein CASSHYEQYF. The chain is built from TRBV28 and TRBJ2-7, with D unclear. In germline, CDR1 is MDHEN, CDR2 SYDVKM. V gave up 6 bases and J gave up 3 bases, with 3 bases separating them. This CDR3 is built from 10 residues.